The 27 T cell receptor beta chains in this list originate from one sample, sequenced in a study of shared clonotypes between healthy human individuals. Assay: immunoSEQ multiplex PCR; the TCRdb copy retains only in-frame clones and omits some. The sample holds about 2 million clones; 85% to 95% are singletons and the top ten take 1.1%. Terminally differentiated effector memory CD45RA+ cells were excluded by CCR7 positive selection of CD45RO-negative cells. The sequenced sample was naive CD8+ T cells sorted from blood. Receptors originate from a man younger than 35 in good health.

V usage is TRBV7-9 and J usage is TRBJ2-1; unclear D gene. CDR3 length: 11 residues. Germline assignment: CDR1 SEHNR and CDR2 FQNEAQ (reference sequence). The V and J ends lost 5 bases and 9 bases respectively, with 8 bases between them. The CDR3: CASSPLPEQFF. The DNA of the CDR3 is TGTGCCAGCAGCCCCCTCCCTGAGCAGTTCTTC.

The chain uses TRBV2 and TRBJ1-1, with D possibly being TRBD1 (5 bases). Trimming pared 7 bases from V and 2 bases from J, leaving 17 bases between. CDR3 length: 15 residues. Germline-derived CDR1 and CDR2 are SNHLY and FYNNEI. In DNA form, the CDR3 reads TGTGCCAGCACCCAATGGGGGGTAGATAACACTGAAGCTTTCTTT. The encoded protein is CASTQWGVDNTEAFF. Full variable domain (remainder filled in from reference TRBV2 and TRBJ1-1): EPEVTQTPSHQVTQMGQEVILRCVPISNHLYFYWYRQILGQKVEFLVSFYNNEISEKSEIFDDQFSVERPDGSNFTLKIRSTKLEDSAMYFCASTQWGVDNTEAFFGQGTRLTVV.

This chain links TRBV7-6 with TRBJ2-7; TRBD2 matches 15 bases. CDR1 is SGHVS and CDR2 is FNYEAQ in the germline V gene. The CDR3 is 14 residues long. J gave up 5 bases and V 4 bases, and 0 bases lay outside the gene matches. As DNA, the CDR3 is TGTGCCAGCAGCTGGACTAGCGGGAGGGACGAGCAGTACTTC. Protein product: CASSWTSGRDEQYF.

For this clone: This specimen includes other DNA sequences encoding the same CDR3. The chain uses TRBV6-5 and TRBJ1-2, with no clear D. V was pared by 0 bases and J by 3 bases, with 8 bases between. The CDR3 runs to 14 residues. Germline V gene sequence: CDR1 MNHEY, CDR2 SVGAGI. CDR3 nucleotides: TGTGCCAGCAGTTACTCTGAGGGTGACTATGGCTACACCTTC. Translation: CASSYSEGDYGYTF.

V is TRBV4-1 and J is TRBJ1-2; 7 bases line up with TRBD1. The CDR3 is 13 amino acids. The V and J ends lost 1 base and 4 bases, in that order; junction bases with no gene match: 0. Per the germline V gene, CDR1 is MGHRA and CDR2 is YSYEKL. This CDR3 reads CASSQGDSYGYTF. The CDR3 DNA follows: TGCGCCAGCAGCCAAGGGGACAGCTATGGCTACACCTTC.

V gene TRBV6-5 combines with J gene TRBJ2-2; 10 nucleotides align to TRBD2. The CDR3 covers 16 residues. The V gene end was trimmed by 4 bases and the J gene end by 7 bases; junction bases not matched to a gene: 9. CDR1 and CDR2 from the germline V gene are MNHEY and SVGAGI. CDR3 amino acids: CASSWERTSGIGELFF. CDR3 bases: TGTGCCAGCAGTTGGGAGAGGACTAGCGGCATCGGGGAGCTGTTTTTT.

V usage is TRBV6-5 and J usage is TRBJ2-5; 7 nucleotides agree with TRBD2. CDR1 MNHEY and CDR2 SVGAGI come from the germline V gene. The CDR3 has 15 amino acids. Trimming at V came to 6 bases and at J to 2 bases, leaving 9 bases not matched to a gene. CDR3 residues: CASSGPTRGQETQYF. DNA of the CDR3: TGTGCCAGCAGCGGACCGACGCGGGGGCAAGAGACCCAGTACTTC.

The chain carries TRBV5-1 and TRBJ1-6, with 7 bases lining up with TRBD1. Per the germline V gene, CDR1 is SGHRS and CDR2 is YFSETQ. V dropped 0 bases and J dropped 6; count of bases not matched to a gene: 3. This CDR3 has 15 amino acids. The CDR3 spells CASSLEGAPNSPLHF. CDR3 DNA: TGCGCCAGCAGCTTGGAGGGGGCTCCTAATTCACCCCTCCACTTT.

The chain combines TRBV30 with TRBJ2-7; D is perhaps TRBD1 or TRBD2 (5 bases each). This CDR3 has 13 residues. The germline gives CDR1 GTSNPN, CDR2 SVGIG (reference sequence). V lost 3 bases and J 6 bases, leaving 15 bases between the germline ends. The CDR3: CAWSPGTPSEQYF. The DNA for the CDR3 is TGTGCCTGGAGCCCAGGGACCCCTTCCGAGCAGTACTTC.

The chain combines TRBV4-3 with TRBJ2-7; 7 nucleotides match TRBD2. J gave up 0 bases and V 4 bases, and 12 bases lay outside the gene matches. Germline V CDR1 and CDR2: LGHNA, YSLEER. The CDR3 length is 17 residues. Written as DNA, the CDR3 is TGCGCCAGCAGCCCCCTCGTGGCGGGAGCCGACTCCTACGAGCAGTACTTC. This sequence encodes CASSPLVAGADSYEQYF.

This chain connects TRBV6-5 to TRBJ2-1, with D hard to call. Germline V gene lookup returns CDR1 MNHEY and CDR2 SVGAGI. This CDR3 has 14 residues. V shed 2 bases and J shed 11 bases, with 16 bases lying between them. The chain's CDR3 is CASSYDTKYSQQFF. In nucleotides, the CDR3 is TGTGCCAGCAGTTACGACACCAAATACTCACAGCAGTTCTTC.

CDR3 in amino acids: CASGLVASYEQYF. In DNA form, the CDR3 reads TGTGCTAGTGGTTTGGTGGCAAGTTACGAGCAGTACTTC. This chain uses TRBV12-5 with TRBJ2-7; D ambiguous. CDR3 length: 13 amino acids. Trimming removed 0 bases at V and 4 bases at J, with 7 bases between. In germline, CDR1 is LGHNT, CDR2 FRNRAP.

The rearrangement uses TRBV10-2 and TRBJ1-1; D ambiguous. This CDR3 has 14 residues. V was clipped by 3 bases and J by 4 bases, with 12 bases between them. From germline, CDR1 is WSHSY and CDR2 SAAADI. The CDR3 coding sequence is TGCGCCAGCAGTGACGGTACTTACAGCACTGAAGCTTTCTTT. This codes for CASSDGTYSTEAFF.

The gene calls are TRBV15 and TRBJ2-3; possibly TRBD1 for D (8 bases). The V end lost 3 bases, the J end lost 6 bases, and 16 bases lay between the germline ends. The CDR3 consists of 15 residues. Germline V gives CDR1 LNHNV, CDR2 YYDKDF (reference sequence). CDR3 protein: CATSRDREGEDTQYF. In DNA, the CDR3 is TGTGCCACCAGCAGGGACAGGGAGGGAGAGGATACGCAGTATTTT.

This chain uses TRBV7-9 with TRBJ2-5; no clear D. From germline, CDR1 is SEHNR and CDR2 FQNEAQ (reference sequence). V gave up 6 bases and J gave up 3 bases, with 11 bases separating them. There are 13 residues in the CDR3. The CDR3 protein is CASRSDLKETQYF. CDR3 nucleotide sequence: TGTGCCAGCAGGTCCGATCTAAAAGAGACCCAGTACTTC.

The genes are TRBV27 and TRBJ2-2; 11 nucleotides agree with TRBD2. J gave up 6 bases and V 5 bases, and 14 bases lay outside the gene matches. The CDR3 runs to 18 residues. Germline CDR1 reads MNHEY; CDR2 reads SMNVEV (reference sequence). As DNA, the CDR3 is TGTGCCAGCAGTCTAGGGACTAGCGGTGCCTGGTTACCCGGGGAGCTGTTTTTT. Protein product: CASSLGTSGAWLPGELFF.

The V gene is TRBV27, the J gene TRBJ2-7; maybe TRBD1 (6 bases). The V gene lost 5 bases and the J gene lost 3 bases, with 11 bases spanning the gap. CDR1 and CDR2 (germline): MNHEY, SMNVEV (reference sequence). This CDR3 is built from 13 residues. CDR3 loop: CASSPDSNYEQYF. CDR3 sequence (DNA): TGTGCCAGCAGTCCGGACAGTAACTACGAGCAGTACTTC.

With respect to this clone: In the same sample, other DNA sequences code for this CDR3. This sequence joins TRBV6-5 and TRBJ2-3; D uncertain. The CDR3 extends over 12 amino acids. Germline V CDR1 and CDR2: MNHEY, SVGAGI. Trimming pared 2 bases from V and 5 bases from J, leaving 5 bases between. CDR3 sequence (DNA): TGTGCCAGCAGTTACCAAGGAGATACGCAGTATTTT. Translation gives CASSYQGDTQYF.

The chain carries TRBV20-1 and TRBJ1-1, with no clear D. Germline values: CDR1 DFQATT, CDR2 SNEGSKA (reference sequence). There are 11 residues in the CDR3. V lost 6 bases to trimming and J lost 4 bases, with 9 bases between them. The CDR3 DNA is TGCAGTGCCCAAGTCGGCACTGAAGCTTTCTTT. Protein: CSAQVGTEAFF.

As regards this clone: Other nucleotide sequences from this sample produce the same CDR3. The J gene is TRBJ2-7, the V gene TRBV6-5, with 7 bases that match TRBD1. The length of the CDR3 is 16 residues. In germline, CDR1 is MNHEY, CDR2 SVGAGI. With 0 bases clipped from V and 1 base from J, the junction kept 6 bases outside the gene matches. The chain's CDR3 is CASSYSTGQRSYEQYF. CDR3 in DNA: TGTGCCAGCAGTTACTCGACGGGACAGAGATCCTACGAGCAGTACTTC.

V gene TRBV5-6 combines with J gene TRBJ2-1, with 8 positions matching TRBD2. V gave up 2 bases and J gave up 3 bases; unmatched junction bases: 7. The CDR3 is made up of 16 amino acids. Germline loops: CDR1 SGHDT, CDR2 YYEEEE. The CDR3 spells CASSLTSGSFYNEQFF. CDR3 coding DNA: TGTGCCAGCAGCTTAACTAGCGGTTCTTTCTACAATGAGCAGTTCTTC.

The gene calls are TRBV7-8 and TRBJ2-7; D gene ambiguous. This CDR3 has 13 amino acids. The germline V and J ends were trimmed by 6 bases and 4 bases, with 13 bases remaining between them. Germline lookup yields CDR1 SGHVS and CDR2 FQNEAQ. The chain's CDR3 is CASSESTLYEQYF. DNA of the CDR3: TGTGCCAGCAGTGAGTCTACCCTATACGAGCAGTACTTC.

The rearrangement links TRBV11-3 to TRBJ1-2; 7 bases are a match to TRBD1. Trimming took 2 bases from V and 5 from J; bases not matched to a gene: 8. This CDR3 has 15 residues. Germline-derived CDR1 and CDR2 are SGHNT and YENEEA. The CDR3 coding sequence is TGTGCCAGCAGCTTACCCCAGGGGGGTGGATATGGCTACACCTTC. Amino acids: CASSLPQGGGYGYTF.

The V call is TRBV15, the J call TRBJ2-5; a weak D match, TRBD1 (5 bases). The germline V and J ends were trimmed by 6 bases and 2 bases, with 7 bases remaining between them. Germline CDR1 is LNHNV and CDR2 is YYDKDF (reference sequence). CDR3 length: 12 residues. Written as DNA, the CDR3 is TGTGCCACCAGGCAGGGACAAGAGACCCAGTACTTC. This sequence encodes CATRQGQETQYF.

This clone was detected a few times. The rearrangement links TRBV7-8 to TRBJ1-6; no clear D. V was cut by 5 bases and J by 8 bases, with 16 bases left in between. Germline V gene sequence: CDR1 SGHVS, CDR2 FQNEAQ. This CDR3 spans 15 amino acids. CDR3 bases: TGTGCCAGCAGCCGCCGGGTCATCGGGGATTCACCCCTCCACTTT. This encodes CASSRRVIGDSPLHF.

V is TRBV4-1 and J is TRBJ2-7; 7 bases fit TRBD2. The CDR3 loop spans 16 amino acids. Trimming cost V 0 bases and J 1 base; bases outside gene matches: 6. The germline V gene encodes CDR1 MGHRA and CDR2 YSYEKL. The CDR3 DNA reads as TGCGCCAGCAGCCAAGAGGGGCTAGCGGAATCCTACGAGCAGTACTTC. It codes for CASSQEGLAESYEQYF.

The CDR3 nucleotides read TGCGCCAGCAGCTTGGAAGGGACAGGGAACTATGGCTACACCTTC. Its protein is CASSLEGTGNYGYTF. The chain is built from TRBV5-1 and TRBJ1-2; 9 nucleotides match TRBD1. Germline trimming cut 0 bases from V and 2 bases from J; bases unmatched to any gene: 2. Germline values: CDR1 SGHRS, CDR2 YFSETQ. The CDR3 is 15 amino acids.